This TCR beta chain was sequenced during a study of T cells after yellow fever vaccination. Study-wide results and limits: High-abundance clonotypes from the bulk population could contaminate FACS-sorted repertoires. Primary-vaccination clones mostly resurfaced post-booster (nearly 97% CD4, about 87% CD8).

TCRdb recomputed calls from the 5' RACE reads with MiXCR, one row per CDR3 protein. This table holds tens of thousands of distinct CDR3 sequences, over 9.5% found once. V gave up 4 bases and J gave up 7 bases, with 17 bases separating them. The CDR3 covers 14 residues. CDR1 is SGHRS and CDR2 is YFSETQ in the germline V gene. The sample was PBMCs, either bulk or a sorted T-cell subset (CD4+, CD8+, memory, or dextramer-sorted; not recorded which), taken around 14 days after the first yellow fever vaccination. The sequence derives from a man aged 18 to 29 who received the YFV17D yellow fever vaccine. The chain is built from TRBV5-1 and TRBJ1-2; D perhaps matches TRBD1 (6 bases). DNA of the CDR3: TGCGCCAGCAGCGTAACATCGGGGGGCCGTGGCTACACCTTC. Translation: CASSVTSGGRGYTF.